Listed below are T cell receptor beta chains from one sample, sequenced in a study of graft-versus-host responses after intestinal transplantation. Assay used: immunoSEQ multiplex PCR; TCRdb lists only in-frame clones, some missing. The sample has around 130,000 clones, around nine tenths seen once. Their antigens are not known. The sequences come from unstimulated CD4+ T cells sorted from spleen or lymph node cells, collected before intestinal transplant. Receptor source: a human donor who received an intestinal transplant. CDR3s include the opening cysteine and the closing phenylalanine or tryptophan. The D gene is left open where the match is weak. Clone size is stated in some rows and not others, as once, few, many or a class when expanded.

>TRBJ2-3|TRBV5-6|-|-
TGTGCCAGCAGCTTATGGGGCCTCCTCACAGATACGCAGTATTTT
CASSLWGLLTDTQYF
>TRBJ1-5|TRBV5-6|-|-
TGTGCCAGCAGCTTGTACGGTTATAGCAATCAGCCCCAGCATTTT
CASSLYGYSNQPQHF
>TRBJ1-6|TRBV23-1|-|-
TGCGCCAGCAGTTGCCGGGATGTCGGGAATTCACCCCTCCACTTT
CASSCRDVGNSPLHF
>TRBJ2-2|TRBV2|-|-
TGTGCCAGCAGTGACACCGGGGAGCTGTTTTTT
CASSDTGELFF
>TRBJ2-5|TRBV5-4|-|-
TGTGCCAGCAGCTTGGGCGGCAGGCAAGAGACCCAGTACTTC
CASSLGGRQETQYF
>TRBJ1-3|TRBV19|-|TRBD1
TGTGCCAGTAGTCCACCCAGGGGGAACGGAAACACCATATATTTT
CASSPPRGNGNTIYF
>TRBJ2-3|TRBV2|-|-
TGTGCCAGCAGACCACTGGGACTTGTTGGGGCAGATACGCAGTATTTT
CASRPLGLVGADTQYF
>TRBJ2-5|TRBV10-1|-|TRBD2
TGCGCCAGCAGTACCGGGACTAGCCCCCTAGAGACCCAGTACTTC
CASSTGTSPLETQYF
>TRBJ2-5|TRBV10-3|-|-
TGTGCCTCAAAACTGGGGAATGCGGGACAAGAGACCCAGTACTTC
CASKLGNAGQETQYF
>TRBJ2-5|TRBV9|-|-
TGTGCCAGCAGCGTAGCGGGGACTGCAGAGACCCAGTACTTC
CASSVAGTAETQYF
>TRBJ1-2|TRBV4-1|-|TRBD1
TGCGCCAGCAGCCAAGCAGACAGGGCCCACTATGGCTACACCTTC
CASSQADRAHYGYTF
>TRBJ1-4|TRBV18|once|-
TGTGCCAGCTCACCATTCGGGGCAACAACTAATGAAAAACTGTTTTTT
CASSPFGATTNEKLFF
>TRBJ2-3|TRBV25-1|-|-
TGTGCCAGCAGCCCGGAGCGAGGCACAGATACGCAGTATTTT
CASSPERGTDTQYF
>TRBJ2-7|TRBV19|few|-
TGTGCCAGTAGTAGAACGGGCCTCAGCTCCTACGAGCAGTACTTC
CASSRTGLSSYEQYF
>TRBJ2-5|TRBV9|-|TRBD1
TGTGCCAGCAGCGTAAAGACAGGGGAGACCCAGTACTTC
CASSVKTGETQYF
>TRBJ2-2|TRBV29-1|-|-
TGCAGCGTTGAAGACAGGGCGGCCGGGGAGCTGTTTTTT
CSVEDRAAGELFF
>TRBJ1-3|TRBV7-9|-|-
TGTGCCAGCAGCCCCGGTCACTCTGGAAACACCATATATTTT
CASSPGHSGNTIYF
>TRBJ2-3|TRBV6-1|-|TRBD2
TGTGCCAGCAGTGGGCTAGCGGGGGGGCTGCGCACAGATACGCAGTATTTT
CASSGLAGGLRTDTQYF
>TRBJ2-1|TRBV30|-|-
TGTGCCTGGACCAGGACTGGATCAAGCTCCTACAATGAGCAGTTCTTC
CAWTRTGSSSYNEQFF
>TRBJ1-2|TRBV5-6|-|TRBD1
TGTGCCAGCAGCTTGGGGACAGGGTTGGGTGGCTACACCTTC
CASSLGTGLGGYTF